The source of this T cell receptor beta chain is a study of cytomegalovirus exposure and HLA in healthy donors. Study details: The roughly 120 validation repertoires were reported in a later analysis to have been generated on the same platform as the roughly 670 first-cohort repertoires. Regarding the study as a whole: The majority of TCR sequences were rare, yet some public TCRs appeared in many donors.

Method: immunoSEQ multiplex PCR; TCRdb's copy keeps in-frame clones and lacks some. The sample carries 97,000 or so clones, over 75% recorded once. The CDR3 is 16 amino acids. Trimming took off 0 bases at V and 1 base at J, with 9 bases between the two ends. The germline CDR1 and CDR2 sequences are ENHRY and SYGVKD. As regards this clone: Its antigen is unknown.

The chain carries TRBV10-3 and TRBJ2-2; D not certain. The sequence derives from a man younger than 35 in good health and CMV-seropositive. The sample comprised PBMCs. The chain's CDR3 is CAISESFTGNTGELFF. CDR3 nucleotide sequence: TGTGCCATCAGTGAGTCGTTTACGGGGAACACCGGGGAGCTGTTTTTT.